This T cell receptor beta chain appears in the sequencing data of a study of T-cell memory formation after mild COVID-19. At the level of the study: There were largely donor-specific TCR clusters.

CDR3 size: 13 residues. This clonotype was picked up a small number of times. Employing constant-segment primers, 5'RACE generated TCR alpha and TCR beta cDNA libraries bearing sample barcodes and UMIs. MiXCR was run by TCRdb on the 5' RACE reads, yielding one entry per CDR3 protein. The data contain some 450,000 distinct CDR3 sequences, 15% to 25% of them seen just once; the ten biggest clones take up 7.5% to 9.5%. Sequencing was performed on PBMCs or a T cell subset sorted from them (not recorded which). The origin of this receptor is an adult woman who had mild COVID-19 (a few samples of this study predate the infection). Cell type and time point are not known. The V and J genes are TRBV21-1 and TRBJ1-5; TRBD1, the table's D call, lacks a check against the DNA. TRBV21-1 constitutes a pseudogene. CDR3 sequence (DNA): TGTGCCAGCAGCATCAGGGGAGGTCAGCCCCAGCATTTT. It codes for CASSIRGGQPQHF.